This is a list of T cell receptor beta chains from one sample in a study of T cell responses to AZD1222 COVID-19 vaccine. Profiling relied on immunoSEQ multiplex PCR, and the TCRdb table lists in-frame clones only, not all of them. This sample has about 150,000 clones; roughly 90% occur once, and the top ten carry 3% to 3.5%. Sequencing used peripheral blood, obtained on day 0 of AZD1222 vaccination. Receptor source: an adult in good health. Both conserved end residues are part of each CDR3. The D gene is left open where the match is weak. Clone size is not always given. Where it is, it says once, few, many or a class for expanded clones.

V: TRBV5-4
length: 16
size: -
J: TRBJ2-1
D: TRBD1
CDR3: CASSSQGQGPYNEQFF
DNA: TGTGCCAGCAGCTCGCAGGGACAGGGTCCTTACAATGAGCAGTTCTTC

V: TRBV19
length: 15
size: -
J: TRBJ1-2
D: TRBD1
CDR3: CASSIDPGQSYGYTF
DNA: TGTGCCAGTAGTATAGACCCGGGACAGTCCTATGGCTACACCTTC

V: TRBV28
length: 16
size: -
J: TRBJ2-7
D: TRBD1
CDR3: CASSWLRDRASYEQYF
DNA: TGTGCCAGCAGTTGGCTCCGGGACAGAGCCTCCTACGAGCAGTACTTC

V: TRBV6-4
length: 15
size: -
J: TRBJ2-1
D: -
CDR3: CASSVAGNSYNEQFF
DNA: TGTGCCAGCAGTGTGGCGGGGAACTCCTACAATGAGCAGTTCTTC

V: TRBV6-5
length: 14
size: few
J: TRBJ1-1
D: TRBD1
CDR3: CASSFDRVTTEAFF
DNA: TGTGCCAGCAGTTTCGACAGGGTAACCACTGAAGCTTTCTTT

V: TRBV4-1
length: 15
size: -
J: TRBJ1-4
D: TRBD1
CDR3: CASSIQGQASEKLFF
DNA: TGCGCCAGCAGCATCCAGGGACAGGCTTCTGAAAAACTGTTTTTT

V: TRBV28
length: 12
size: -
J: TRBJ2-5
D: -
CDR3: CASNWGWETQYF
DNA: TGTGCCAGCAATTGGGGGTGGGAGACCCAGTACTTC

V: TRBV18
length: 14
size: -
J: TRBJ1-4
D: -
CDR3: CASSPSQGREKLFF
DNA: TGTGCCAGCTCACCAAGCCAGGGACGGGAAAAACTGTTTTTT

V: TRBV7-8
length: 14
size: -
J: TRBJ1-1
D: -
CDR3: CASSREGGYTEAFF
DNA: TGTGCCAGCAGCCGCGAGGGGGGGTACACTGAAGCTTTCTTT

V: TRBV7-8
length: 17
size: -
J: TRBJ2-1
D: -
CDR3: CASSRGGGLSSYNEQFF
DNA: TGTGCCAGCAGCCGAGGGGGGGGCTTAAGCTCCTACAATGAGCAGTTCTTC

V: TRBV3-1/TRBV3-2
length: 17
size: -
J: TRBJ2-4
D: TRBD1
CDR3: CASSHPKRDRKENIQYF
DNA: TGTGCCAGCAGCCACCCTAAACGGGACAGGAAGGAAAACATTCAGTACTTC

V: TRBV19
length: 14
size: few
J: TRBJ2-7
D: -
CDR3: CASSRTGADYEQYF
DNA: TGTGCCAGTAGTAGGACCGGGGCCGACTACGAGCAGTACTTC

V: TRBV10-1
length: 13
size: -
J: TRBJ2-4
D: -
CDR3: CASSEGPGGIQYF
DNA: TGCGCCAGCAGTGAAGGACCCGGGGGCATTCAGTACTTC

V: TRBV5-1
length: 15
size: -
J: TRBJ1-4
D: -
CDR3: CASSLMGATNEKLFF
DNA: TGCGCCAGCAGCTTGATGGGAGCAACTAATGAAAAACTGTTTTTT

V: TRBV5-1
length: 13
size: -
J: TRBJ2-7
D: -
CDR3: CASSPLGGYEQYF
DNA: TGCGCCAGCAGCCCCCTAGGGGGCTACGAGCAGTACTTC

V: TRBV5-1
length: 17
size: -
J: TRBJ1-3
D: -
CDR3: CARLTADRFISGNTIYF
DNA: TGCGCCAGGTTAACCGCAGACAGGTTCATATCTGGAAACACCATATATTTT

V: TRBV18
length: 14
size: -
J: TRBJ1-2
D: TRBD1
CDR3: CASSPQPGGFGYTF
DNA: TGTGCCAGCTCACCACAGCCAGGGGGCTTCGGCTACACCTTC

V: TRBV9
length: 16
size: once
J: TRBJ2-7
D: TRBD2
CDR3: CASSSASSGGLYEQYF
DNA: TGTGCCAGCAGCTCCGCTTCTAGCGGGGGCCTCTACGAGCAGTACTTC

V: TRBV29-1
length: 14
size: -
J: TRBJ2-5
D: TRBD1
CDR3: CSVAGTGGQETQYF
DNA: TGCAGCGTCGCCGGGACAGGGGGCCAAGAGACCCAGTACTTC

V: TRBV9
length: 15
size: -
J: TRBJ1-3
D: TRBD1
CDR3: CASSPQTGSGNTIYF
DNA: TGTGCCAGCAGCCCGCAGACAGGGTCTGGAAACACCATATATTTT

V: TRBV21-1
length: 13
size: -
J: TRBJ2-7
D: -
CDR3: CASKNGTGFEQYF
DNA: TGTGCCAGCAAAAACGGGACAGGGTTCGAGCAGTACTTC

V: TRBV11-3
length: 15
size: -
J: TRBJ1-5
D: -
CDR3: CASSLGANSNQPQHF
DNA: TGTGCCAGCAGCTTAGGGGCAAATAGCAATCAGCCCCAGCATTTT

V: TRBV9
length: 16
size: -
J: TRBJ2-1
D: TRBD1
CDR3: CASSVGGTGKLNEQFF
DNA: TGTGCCAGCAGCGTAGGAGGGACAGGGAAGCTCAATGAGCAGTTCTTC

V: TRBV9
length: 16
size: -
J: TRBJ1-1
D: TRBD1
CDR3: CASSVVLTGGLTEAFF
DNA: TGTGCCAGCAGCGTAGTTCTGACAGGGGGTTTGACTGAAGCTTTCTTT